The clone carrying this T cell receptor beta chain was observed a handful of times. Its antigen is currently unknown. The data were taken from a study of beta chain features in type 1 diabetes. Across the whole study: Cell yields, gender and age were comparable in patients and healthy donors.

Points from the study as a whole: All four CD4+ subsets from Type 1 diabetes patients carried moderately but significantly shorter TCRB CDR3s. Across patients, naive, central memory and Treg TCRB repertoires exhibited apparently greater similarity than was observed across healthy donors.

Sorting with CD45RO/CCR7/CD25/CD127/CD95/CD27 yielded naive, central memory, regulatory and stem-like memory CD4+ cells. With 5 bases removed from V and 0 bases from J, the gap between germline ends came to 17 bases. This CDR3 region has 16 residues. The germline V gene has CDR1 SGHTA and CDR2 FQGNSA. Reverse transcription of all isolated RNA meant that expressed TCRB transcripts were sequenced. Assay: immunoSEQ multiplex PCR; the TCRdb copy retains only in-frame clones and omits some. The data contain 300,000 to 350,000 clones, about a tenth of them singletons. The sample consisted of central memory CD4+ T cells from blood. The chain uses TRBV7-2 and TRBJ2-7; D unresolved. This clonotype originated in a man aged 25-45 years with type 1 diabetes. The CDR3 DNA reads TGTGCCAGCAGCCAAGTAAGAGAAGTTGTCTCCTACGAGCAGTACTTC. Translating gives CASSQVREVVSYEQYF.